This T cell receptor beta chain was recovered during a study of a mutant IDH1 vaccine in newly diagnosed glioma listed by TCRdb under 2021. The study in broad terms: The roughly 35 treated patients were about 60% male and 37.5% female, with a mean age of around 40 years. For exploratory analyses, longitudinal TCRB deep sequencing was carried out in roughly 23 treated patients wherever samples were available. Before enrollment, most patients had been given radiochemotherapy with temozolomide as standard therapy, while the rest had received either radiotherapy alone or temozolomide alone. Peripheral blood samples were drawn at six visits, namely V03 (baseline), V05, V07, V10, V12 and V13. Broad study findings and their caveats: The authors stated that sample limitations prevented analyses of patient blood samples from being reproduced. Immune responses induced by the vaccine were seen in approximately 93% of patients across multiple MHC alleles. Pseudoprogression seemed to be unrelated to changes in the top peripheral T cell clonotypes found by TCRB sequencing. Selection of PBMC samples for TCRB deep sequencing was based on availability.

The time point label on this specimen signifies: baseline, week 1 (first vaccination visit). The treatment or condition label here, explained by the study, means: pre-vaccination baseline after standard-of-care therapy. Donors had newly diagnosed WHO grade 3 or 4 IDH1-mutant astrocytomas with loss of nuclear ATRX. The samples were drawn from NOA16, a multicentre, single-arm, open-label phase I trial in Germany that tested a mutant IDH1 peptide vaccine in humans for the first time. Blood drawn at visit V03 was used as the baseline sample for immunogenicity testing. Genomic DNA for TCRB sequencing was extracted from EDTA blood using the DNeasy Blood and Tissue Kit. The library was produced with the immunoSEQ multiplex PCR assay. Rearranged TCR beta chain sequences were amplified with the hsTCRB Kit following the manufacturer's protocol. An Illumina MiSeq was used to sequence the TCRB libraries. The study's own analysis went as follows. The proprietary platform of the kit vendor was used for demultiplexing, trimming and gene mapping. The immuneACCESS repertoire file appears here via TCRdb, limited to in-frame rearrangements. These files lack a portion of the clones; in checked studies, under half of the deficit traces to unresolved V genes, and the cause of the others is not known. The DNA gave D and trimming, while V, J and clone size come from that table. The sample has about 68,000 clones on record, approximately 79% of them singletons. Jointly, the top ten make up more than 6.5% of the sample.

CDR1 is given as SGDLS and CDR2 as YYNGEE, both from the germline V gene. There are 14 amino acids in the CDR3, from cysteine to phenylalanine inclusive. The CDR3 DNA has 42 bases and is translated from base 1. V and J are truncated by 2 bases and 8 bases respectively, leaving an intervening sequence of 14 bases. This clone was detected once. No cognate antigen has been identified for it. Base qualities were left out, and no much larger clone turns up one base away. The input for sequencing was PBMCs, taken from a glioma patient treated with radiotherapy, temozolomide or both. This TCR derives from a man aged 50 or older with glioma. The chain is encoded by TRBV9 joined to TRBJ2-1, with the identity of the D gene unclear. In nucleotides, the sequence is TGTGCCAGCAGCGTTGGCGCAAGGATGGATGAGCAGTTCTTC. Its product reads: CASSVGARMDEQFF.